This T cell receptor (beta chain) came from a study of blood T cell repertoires in COVID-19. This CDR3 spans 15 amino acids. V shed 6 bases, J shed 7 bases, and the junction held 10 bases outside the gene matches. Germline V gene sequence: CDR1 SNHLY, CDR2 FYNNEI. TCRdb's table, derived via immunoSEQ multiplex PCR, lists solely in-frame clones and lacks some. The sample includes around 95,000 clones, roughly nine tenths of them seen just once. This chain uses TRBV2 with TRBJ2-1; 9 positions match TRBD2. Sample: peripheral blood. The sequence was obtained from a man aged 45-60 years with active COVID-19. CDR3 amino acids: CASSPIAGGMNEQFF. In DNA, the CDR3 is TGTGCCAGCAGCCCGATTGCGGGGGGGATGAATGAGCAGTTCTTC.